Below, 28 T cell receptor beta chains from the same sample are listed, as sequenced in a study of T cells in women clearing cervical HPV infection (dated by TCRdb to the late 2010s). The library was built by means of the immunoSEQ multiplex PCR assay. This immuneACCESS table, as held by TCRdb, lists in-frame sequences with V and J called but not all clones. Of the missing ones, under half trace to an unresolved V gene in checked studies; the others have no known cause. The sample table holds more than 25,000 clones. Of the sample, over 6.5% is held by the ten largest clones. Sequencing input: blood buffy coat. The receptors originated from a woman between 18 and 70 years old with a cervical HPV16 infection that either progressed to CIN3+ or cleared (not recorded which).

Considering frequency, this clone is medium-sized. Read coverage stops 3 residues before the CDR3 terminus; the germline J gene supplies the remainder. The chain is built from TRBV28 and TRBJ1-2; D call uncertain. This CDR3 spans 15 amino acids. Trimming removed 5 bases at V and 2 bases at J, with 15 bases between. Germline lookup yields CDR1 MDHEN and CDR2 SYDVKM. This CDR3 reads CASSPQAQTNYGYTF. The covered CDR3 bases are TGTGCCAGCAGTCCCCAGGCCCAGACCAACTATGGC.

The CDR3 bases that were read are TGCGCCAGCAGCTTTAGCGCCGGGGAG. This gives the protein CASSFSAGE. The whole CDR3 sequence reads CASSFSAGEIYF. The chain joins TRBV5-1 to TRBJ1-3, with D unclear. Read sequence stops 3 residues before the CDR3 end, and the germline J gene provides the missing end. The CDR3 covers 12 residues. Germline V lookup: CDR1 SGHRS, CDR2 YFSETQ.

Regarding this clone: The CDR3 is cut off 3 residues early in the read; its end comes from the germline J gene. The chain employs TRBV19 and TRBJ2-7; TRBD1 is a possible D gene (5 bases). CDR3 size: 15 residues. The germline V gene encodes CDR1 LNHDA and CDR2 SQIVND (reference sequence). V was cut by 4 bases and J by 0 bases, with 13 bases left in between. The CDR3 DNA, read in part, is TGTGCCAGTAGTACTGGACACGCGAGCTCCTACGAG. Protein product: CASSTGHASSYE. The CDR3 in full is CASSTGHASSYEQYF.

To note about this clone: The read finishes 3 residues shy of the CDR3 end, and the germline J gene is used to complete it. The chain recombines TRBV6-1 with TRBJ1-1, with D possibly being TRBD1 (5 bases). Between the trimmed V and J ends, which lost 1 base and 5 bases, there was a span of 14 bases. The CDR3 covers 15 residues. Per the germline V gene, CDR1 is MNHNS and CDR2 is SASEGT. The DNA read from the CDR3 is TGTGCCAGCAGTGAAGTCACAGGTGAGGGAACTGAA. Translation: CASSEVTGEGTE. The complete CDR3 sequence is CASSEVTGEGTEAFF.

Notes on this clone: Sequencing ends 3 residues short of the CDR3 end; the germline J gene provides the rest. The gene calls are TRBV20-1 and TRBJ2-3; 8 bases agree with TRBD2. The CDR3 spans 14 residues. CDR1 and CDR2 (germline): DFQATT, SNEGSKA (reference sequence). The junction had 6 bases not matched to a gene; V was cut back by 4 bases and J by 3 bases. CDR3 in amino acids: CSANGGAETDTQYF. The part of the CDR3 DNA that was read is TGCAGTGCTAACGGGGGGGCCGAAACAGATACG.

Comment on this clone: The CDR3 goes on 3 residues after the read ends, and that part is filled in from the germline J gene. The chain combines TRBV19 with TRBJ1-5, with 9 bases matching TRBD1. The CDR3 has 18 amino acids. Germline lookup yields CDR1 LNHDA and CDR2 SQIVND (reference sequence). J lost 0 bases, V lost 3 bases, and 9 bases had no gene match. The sequenced CDR3 bases are TGTGCCAGTAGTATGACCGGGACAGGGCTATATAGCAATCAGCCC. Translation gives CASSMTGTGLYSNQP. The full CDR3 sequence reads CASSMTGTGLYSNQPQHF. The full variable domain, completed using reference TRBV19 and TRBJ1-5, is DGGITQSPKYLFRKEGQNVTLSCEQNLNHDAMYWYRQDPGQGLRLIYYSQIVNDFQKGDIAEGYSVSREKKESFPLTVTSAQKNPTAFYLCASSMTGTGLYSNQPQHFGDGTRLSIL.

Details on this clone: The CDR3 end is not reached by the read, which stops 3 residues before it; the germline J gene fills it in. This chain connects TRBV7-9 to TRBJ2-7, with D possibly being TRBD1 (5 bases). With 2 bases removed from V and 1 base from J, the gap between germline ends came to 9 bases. The CDR3 consists of 14 residues. CDR1 is SEHNR, CDR2 FQNEAQ, per germline (reference sequence). The part of the CDR3 DNA that was read is TGTGCCAGCAGCTTAAGGGGCTTTTCCTACGAG. As protein: CASSLRGFSYE. The whole CDR3 sequence is CASSLRGFSYEQYF.

Worth noting for this clone: The read ends 3 residues shy of where the CDR3 ends; the end is completed using the germline J gene. The V and J genes are TRBV7-2 and TRBJ1-2; 7 bases are a match to TRBD1. The length of the CDR3 is 14 residues. The germline V gene encodes CDR1 SGHTA and CDR2 FQGNSA. The part of the CDR3 DNA that was read is TGTGCCAGCAGCGACAGGGACCGCTCCTACGAC. This gives the protein CASSDRDRSYD. The whole CDR3 protein reads CASSDRDRSYDYTF. The full variable domain, its missing parts supplied by reference TRBV7-2 and TRBJ1-2, is GAGVSQSPSNKVTEKGKDVELRCDPISGHTALYWYRQSLGQGLEFLIYFQGNSAPDKSGLPSDRFSAERTGGSVSTLTIQRTQQEDSAVYLCASSDRDRSYDYTFGSGTRLTVV.

Notes on this clone: The CDR3 extends 3 residues past the end of the read, so its final part is completed from the germline J gene. J is TRBJ2-7 and V is TRBV4-2; a weak D match, TRBD2 (6 bases). V lost 0 bases to trimming and J lost 2 bases, with 11 bases between them. Germline loops: CDR1 LGHNA, CDR2 YNFKEQ. The CDR3 length is 15 residues. The CDR3 bases that were read are TGTGCCAGCAGCCAAGATAGTAGCGGAACCTACGAG. Its protein product is CASSQDSSGTYE. From start to end, the CDR3 is CASSQDSSGTYEQYF.

Concerning this clone: The observed sequence ends 3 residues before the CDR3 terminus, with the missing tail filled in from the germline J gene. The chain is built from TRBV20-1 and TRBJ1-2; unclear D gene. The CDR3 contains 12 residues. Trimming pared 2 bases from V and 3 bases from J, leaving 7 bases between. Germline loops: CDR1 DFQATT, CDR2 SNEGSKA (reference sequence). CDR3 DNA, as far as it was read: TGCAGTGCTAGAAGTCAGGACTATGGC. Translation: CSARSQDYG. Given in full, the CDR3 is CSARSQDYGYTF.

Worth noting for this clone: The read halts 3 residues ahead of the CDR3 end, with the missing end drawn from the germline J gene. This chain links TRBV14 with TRBJ2-1; 8 nucleotides align to TRBD1. The trim removed 4 bases at V and 7 bases at J, leaving 9 bases unmatched. Germline V lookup: CDR1 SGHDN, CDR2 FVKESK. CDR3 length equals 15 residues. The part of the CDR3 DNA that was read is TGTGCCAGCAGCCTGAGACAGGGGCTGGGGAATGAG. This translates into CASSLRQGLGNE. The whole CDR3 sequence is CASSLRQGLGNEQFF.

Worth noting for this clone: The read halts 3 residues ahead of the CDR3 end, with the missing end drawn from the germline J gene. The chain joins TRBV7-8 to TRBJ2-2; TRBD1 is a possible D gene (5 bases). This CDR3 spans 16 amino acids. Trimming took 1 base from V and 2 from J, leaving 11 bases between them. CDR1 and CDR2 (germline): SGHVS, FQNEAQ. This CDR3 reads CASSLGQGPNTGELFF. Partial CDR3 DNA: TGTGCCAGCAGCTTAGGCCAGGGTCCAAACACCGGGGAG.

As to this clone: The read falls 3 residues short of the CDR3 end, and the missing part is taken from the germline J gene. This chain links TRBV28 with TRBJ1-2; 12 nucleotides align to TRBD1. The germline V gene encodes CDR1 MDHEN and CDR2 SYDVKM. The CDR3 is made up of 14 amino acids. The sequenced CDR3 bases are TGTGCCAGCAGTTTTGAAGGGACAGGGGGCGGC. It codes for CASSFEGTGGG. The full-length CDR3 reads as CASSFEGTGGGYTF.

Of note for this clone: The sequenced fragment ends 3 residues before the CDR3 boundary, so the rest is inferred from the germline J gene. The chain couples TRBV5-1 to TRBJ2-7, with 10 positions matching TRBD2. Germline V gene data show CDR1 as SGHRS and CDR2 as YFSETQ. The CDR3 covers 17 residues. V was pared by 0 bases and J by 2 bases, with 8 bases of the junction left unmatched. The chain's CDR3 is CASSLGGPLAGAYEQYF. The sequenced part of the CDR3 DNA is TGCGCCAGCAGCTTGGGCGGGCCCCTAGCGGGGGCCTACGAG. The full variable domain, completed using reference TRBV5-1 and TRBJ2-7, is KAGVTQTPRYLIKTRGQQVTLSCSPISGHRSVSWYQQTPGQGLQFLFEYFSETQRNKGNFPGRFSGRQFSNSRSEMNVSTLELGDSALYLCASSLGGPLAGAYEQYFGPGTRLTVT.

Regarding this clone: The CDR3 end falls 3 residues outside the read, so it is completed with the germline J gene. The genes are TRBV14 and TRBJ2-3; D is possibly TRBD1 (5 bases). CDR3 size: 16 residues. The germline V and J ends were trimmed by 0 bases and 4 bases, with 14 bases remaining between them. The germline V gene has CDR1 SGHDN and CDR2 FVKESK. The sequenced CDR3 bases are TGTGCCAGCAGCCAAGAAGTAAACAGGCACTCAGATACG. Encoded protein: CASSQEVNRHSDT. The whole CDR3 protein is CASSQEVNRHSDTQYF.

The CDR3 DNA, read in part, is TGTGCCAGCAATCAACAGGGGGACGGGACC. Its translation: CASNQQGDGT. The complete CDR3 sequence is CASNQQGDGTQYF. The rearrangement links TRBV2 to TRBJ2-5, with 8 bases lining up with TRBD1. The read terminates 3 residues ahead of where the CDR3 ends, so the germline J gene completes it. The CDR3 is 13 residues long. V shed 7 bases, J shed 7 bases, and the junction held 8 bases outside the gene matches. Germline CDR1 and CDR2: SNHLY and FYNNEI.

As concerns this clone: The read terminates 3 residues ahead of where the CDR3 ends, so the germline J gene completes it. The rearrangement uses TRBV5-8 and TRBJ2-3; D gene unclear. The CDR3 is made up of 14 amino acids. The V gene lost 2 bases and the J gene lost 0 bases, with 7 bases spanning the gap. In germline, CDR1 is SGHTS, CDR2 YDEGEE. The CDR3 protein is CASSFQTSTDTQYF. The part of the CDR3 DNA that was read is TGTGCCAGCAGCTTTCAGACTAGCACAGATACG. The full variable domain, rest sourced from reference TRBV5-8 and TRBJ2-3, is EAGVTQSPTHLIKTRGQQATLRCSPISGHTSVYWYQQALGLGLQFLLWYDEGEERNRGNFPPRFSGRQFPNYSSELNVNALELEDSALYLCASSFQTSTDTQYFGPGTRLTVL.

Comment on this clone: The CDR3 is cut off 3 residues early in the read; its end comes from the germline J gene. This chain links TRBV2 with TRBJ1-4; 8 bases match TRBD1. This CDR3 region has 15 residues. The germline V gene encodes CDR1 SNHLY and CDR2 FYNNEI. J gave up 3 bases and V 4 bases, and 4 bases lay outside the gene matches. The CDR3 spells CASSGTGRSNEKLFF. The sequenced part of the CDR3 DNA is TGTGCCAGCAGTGGGACAGGGCGCTCTAATGAAAAA.

CDR3 DNA, as far as it was read: TGTGCCAGCACGTCGACCGGGACAGGGAGTAGTTCACCC. As protein: CASTSTGTGSSSP. The complete CDR3 reads CASTSTGTGSSSPLHF. The V gene is TRBV2, the J gene TRBJ1-6, with 9 bases lining up with TRBD1. The read ends 3 residues before the CDR3 terminus; that terminus is restored from the germline J gene. The V and J ends lost 7 bases and 9 bases, in that order; junction bases with no gene match: 13. CDR3 length: 16 amino acids. The V gene's germline CDR1 is SNHLY and CDR2 FYNNEI.

For this clone: The read terminates 3 residues before the CDR3 end, so the remaining end is supplied by the germline J gene. This rearrangement joins TRBV29-1 to TRBJ2-5, with 9 positions matching TRBD2. Trimming took 5 bases from V and 5 from J; bases not matched to a gene: 6. The CDR3 extends over 13 amino acids. Germline V lookup: CDR1 SQVTM, CDR2 ANQGSEA. The sequenced part of the CDR3 DNA is TGCAGCGTTCCAGCGGGAGGTACGGAGACC. Its translation is CSVPAGGTET. The whole CDR3 reads CSVPAGGTETQYF.

Regarding this clone: The read stops 3 residues short of the end of the CDR3; the missing end is completed from the germline J gene. The chain carries TRBV30 and TRBJ2-5; TRBD2 agrees at 13 bases. Germline-derived CDR1 and CDR2 are GTSNPN and SVGIG (reference sequence). The CDR3 has 16 amino acids. CDR3 DNA (partial): TGTGCCTGGGACCCTGGACTAGCGGGAGACACAGATACC. Translation: CAWDPGLAGDTDT. The whole CDR3 region reads CAWDPGLAGDTDTQYF.

In regard to this clone: Read coverage stops 3 residues before the CDR3 terminus; the germline J gene supplies the remainder. This chain joins TRBV7-6 and TRBJ1-2; no reliable D call. CDR3 length: 14 residues. Germline CDR1 SGHVS, CDR2 FNYEAQ. The CDR3 protein is CASSSSTGAYDYTF. CDR3 DNA (partial): TGTGCCAGCAGCTCCTCGACTGGTGCCTACGAC.

A remark on this clone: The CDR3 end lies 3 residues beyond the end of the read and is filled in from the germline J gene. The gene calls are TRBV20-1 and TRBJ2-1; TRBD2 matches at 7 bases. Germline V CDR1 and CDR2: DFQATT, SNEGSKA (reference sequence). V shed 5 bases and J 5 bases; nucleotides not matched to a gene: 3. The CDR3 is 12 amino acids. CDR3 sequence reads: CSAPGTNNEQFF. CDR3 DNA (partial): TGCAGTGCTCCCGGGACTAACAATGAG.

Concerning this clone: From the germline J gene comes the end of the CDR3, since the read stops 3 residues before it. This rearrangement joins TRBV19 to TRBJ2-3; 15 bases align to TRBD2. V lost 5 bases, J lost 7 bases, and 4 bases stayed unmatched. The germline gives CDR1 LNHDA, CDR2 SQIVND (reference sequence). This CDR3 is built from 15 residues. CDR3 DNA (partial): TGTGCCAGTAGTCCCGGACTAGCGGGAGGGTATACG. Amino acids: CASSPGLAGGYT. In full, the CDR3 reads CASSPGLAGGYTQYF. The variable domain in full, with the rest retrieved from reference TRBV19 and TRBJ2-3, is DGGITQSPKYLFRKEGQNVTLSCEQNLNHDAMYWYRQDPGQGLRLIYYSQIVNDFQKGDIAEGYSVSREKKESFPLTVTSAQKNPTAFYLCASSPGLAGGYTQYFGPGTRLTVL.

Details on this clone: The read gets to within 3 residues of the CDR3 end, and the germline J gene fills in the rest. This chain links TRBV2 with TRBJ1-2, with D tentatively TRBD1 (5 bases). Germline values: CDR1 SNHLY, CDR2 FYNNEI. The ends were cut back, 4 bases at V and 3 bases at J, with 9 bases in the middle. The length of the CDR3 is 13 residues. The CDR3 loop is CASSAWTHYGYTF. Incomplete CDR3 DNA: TGTGCCAGCAGTGCGTGGACACACTATGGC.

Concerning this clone itself: The sequenced fragment ends 3 residues before the CDR3 boundary, so the rest is inferred from the germline J gene. This rearrangement joins TRBV7-8 to TRBJ1-2, with 8 bases lining up with TRBD1. The CDR3 spans 17 residues. Trimming removed 0 bases from V and 6 bases from J; junction bases left unmatched: 12. Germline CDR1 reads SGHVS; CDR2 reads FQNEAQ. The chain's CDR3 is CASSLALRDRSLDGYTF. The CDR3 bases that were read are TGTGCCAGCAGCTTAGCACTCCGGGACAGGTCCTTGGATGGC.

Comment on this clone: The CDR3 goes on 3 residues after the read ends, and that part is filled in from the germline J gene. This chain uses TRBV5-1 with TRBJ1-2; D not certain. Looked up from germline, CDR1 is SGHRS and CDR2 is YFSETQ. The CDR3 covers 13 residues. The CDR3 sequence: CASSLAQEEGYTF. The DNA read from the CDR3 is TGCGCCAGCAGCTTGGCCCAGGAGGAGGGC.

A remark on this clone: The missing CDR3 end, 3 residues past where the read stops, is filled in from the germline J gene. This sequence joins TRBV6-2 or TRBV6-3 and TRBJ2-4; 9 bases agree with TRBD1. The CDR3 runs 15 residues. J lost 1 base, V lost 7 bases, and 5 bases had no gene match. Per germline, CDR1 MNHEY and CDR2 SVGEGT. Partial CDR3 DNA: TGTGCCAGCATCAAAGACAGGGGGGCCAAAAACATT. Its translation is CASIKDRGAKNI. The full CDR3 reads CASIKDRGAKNIQYF.